A single sample is the source of the 28 T cell receptor beta chains below, sequenced in a study of cytomegalovirus exposure and HLA in healthy donors. The PCR had 60 Vbeta and 13 Jbeta primers. Libraries were prepared by immunoSEQ multiplex PCR; TCRdb keeps only in-frame clonotypes and omits some of them. The sample has over 150,000 clones, over 60% seen once. The specimen sequenced was PBMCs. All receptors come from a woman younger than 45 in good health and CMV-seronegative.

This clone was observed a few times. The chain couples TRBV6-5 to TRBJ2-7; 13 nucleotides match TRBD2. Germline trimming cut 2 bases from V and 9 bases from J; bases unmatched to any gene: 1. CDR1 is MNHEY and CDR2 is SVGAGI in the germline V gene. The CDR3 is 13 amino acids. CDR3 in amino acids: CASSYGLAGVQYF. The DNA of the CDR3 is TGTGCCAGCAGTTACGGACTAGCGGGAGTGCAGTACTTC.

The CDR3 DNA is TGTGCCAGCAGTGCCCCTGGACAGGGCTATCAGCCCCAGCATTTT. Translation: CASSAPGQGYQPQHF. This rearrangement joins TRBV25-1 to TRBJ1-5; TRBD1 matches 8 bases. The V gene's germline CDR1 is MGHDK and CDR2 SYGVNS. After removal of 4 bases from V and 5 bases from J, the junction contained 7 bases not matched to a gene. This CDR3 has 15 residues.

CDR3 region: CASSWEGGDTEAFF. Written as DNA, the CDR3 is TGCGCCAGCAGCTGGGAGGGGGGTGACACTGAAGCTTTCTTT. This chain joins TRBV5-1 and TRBJ1-1; TRBD1 is a possible D gene (6 bases). Germline V gene lookup returns CDR1 SGHRS and CDR2 YFSETQ. The V end lost 3 bases, the J end lost 3 bases, and 12 bases lay between the germline ends. This CDR3 has 14 amino acids.

V is TRBV18 and J is TRBJ2-7, with TRBD1 matching over 9 bases. This CDR3 region has 14 residues. Germline assignment: CDR1 KGHSH and CDR2 LQKENI. V lost 3 bases and J lost 3; bases outside the gene matches: 3. In nucleotides, the CDR3 is TGTGCCAGCTCACCTAAGACAGGGGGCTACGAGCAGTACTTC. This translates into CASSPKTGGYEQYF.

This clone was seen once. The gene calls are TRBV5-1 and TRBJ2-7; the match to TRBD1 covers 10 bases. CDR1 is SGHRS and CDR2 is YFSETQ in the germline V gene. Unmatched junction bases numbered 11, after V lost 0 bases and J lost 2 bases. This CDR3 comprises 18 residues. CDR3 loop: CASSLARATGGTAYEQYF. The CDR3 DNA sequence: TGCGCCAGCAGCTTGGCCCGAGCGACAGGGGGCACAGCCTACGAGCAGTACTTC.

The chain couples TRBV4-3 to TRBJ1-1, with D possibly being TRBD1 (6 bases). The V end was cut by 4 bases, the J end by 7 bases, with 16 bases between. This CDR3 is 14 amino acids long. CDR1 and CDR2 from the germline V gene are LGHNA and YSLEER. The CDR3 bases are TGCGCCAGCAGCCGGGACAAACCGACCGATGAAGCTTTCTTT. Its translation is CASSRDKPTDEAFF.

J is TRBJ1-1 and V is TRBV2; 7 positions match TRBD1. With V trimmed by 4 bases and J by 6 bases, 8 bases remained unmatched. Germline CDR1 is SNHLY and CDR2 is FYNNEI. The CDR3 spans 14 residues. CDR3 DNA: TGTGCCAGCAGTGGGGACAGCGCCCACTCTGAAGCTTTCTTT. This encodes CASSGDSAHSEAFF.

The chain combines TRBV7-9 with TRBJ2-7; D uncertain. The V and J ends lost 2 bases and 2 bases respectively, with 7 bases between them. Germline-derived CDR1 and CDR2 are SEHNR and FQNEAQ (reference sequence). This CDR3 is built from 13 residues. CDR3 protein: CASSLMPAYEQYF. For the CDR3, the DNA is TGTGCCAGCAGCTTAATGCCAGCCTACGAGCAGTACTTC.

This clone was observed a few times. The chain joins TRBV6-5 to TRBJ2-1; 7 bases align to TRBD2. V was pared by 3 bases and J by 2 bases, with 4 bases of the junction left unmatched. The CDR3 is 15 residues long. Germline lookup yields CDR1 MNHEY and CDR2 SVGAGI. The CDR3 bases are TGTGCCAGCAGTTATCAAGCGGGGACCTACAATGAGCAGTTCTTC. This sequence encodes CASSYQAGTYNEQFF.

The chain has TRBV19 and TRBJ2-1, with D tentatively TRBD2 (6 bases). CDR1 is LNHDA, CDR2 SQIVND, per germline (reference sequence). The V end lost 1 base, the J end lost 4 bases, and 8 bases lay between the germline ends. The CDR3 has 14 amino acids. The CDR3 here is CASSIAGVYNEQFF. DNA of the CDR3: TGTGCCAGTAGTATAGCGGGAGTTTACAATGAGCAGTTCTTC.

This rearrangement joins TRBV28 to TRBJ2-3; TRBD2 matches 8 bases. The CDR3 loop spans 14 amino acids. Germline CDR1 and CDR2: MDHEN and SYDVKM. V shed 7 bases and J 3 bases; nucleotides not matched to a gene: 6. The CDR3 loop is CASTESGRTDTQYF. CDR3 DNA sequence: TGTGCCAGCACCGAAAGCGGGAGAACAGATACGCAGTATTTT.

This rearrangement joins TRBV9 to TRBJ2-5; D possibly corresponds to TRBD2 (6 bases). Germline loops: CDR1 SGDLS, CDR2 YYNGEE. CDR3 length: 14 amino acids. The V gene lost 4 bases and the J gene lost 5 bases, with 15 bases spanning the gap. CDR3 DNA: TGTGCCAGCAGCCCCGGGGGTAGCGTGGAGACCCAGTACTTC. Its protein product is CASSPGGSVETQYF.

V is TRBV28 and J is TRBJ2-7; 9 bases are shared with TRBD2. The CDR3 totals 15 residues. V lost 4 bases and J lost 3; bases outside the gene matches: 7. Germline values: CDR1 MDHEN, CDR2 SYDVKM. The CDR3 coding sequence is TGTGCCAGCAGTTCCTTAGCGGGAGTGGGCTACGAGCAGTACTTC. The encoded protein is CASSSLAGVGYEQYF.

The rearrangement links TRBV19 to TRBJ1-5, with 9 positions matching TRBD1. The germline CDR1 and CDR2 sequences are LNHDA and SQIVND (reference sequence). V shed 9 bases, J shed 0 bases, and the junction held 6 bases outside the gene matches. The CDR3 has 15 residues. CDR3: CASLRTGASNQPQHF. CDR3 nucleotide sequence: TGTGCCAGCCTCCGGACAGGGGCTAGCAATCAGCCCCAGCATTTT.

A single count supports this clone. The gene calls are TRBV5-6 and TRBJ2-3; 11 bases fit TRBD2. The ends lost 4 bases at V and 6 bases at J; junction bases unmatched: 7. Germline lookup yields CDR1 SGHDT and CDR2 YYEEEE. The CDR3 loop spans 15 amino acids. CDR3 sequence: CASSTPTSGSDTQYF. The CDR3 DNA reads as TGTGCCAGCAGCACACCTACTAGCGGGAGCGATACGCAGTATTTT.

The genes are TRBV14 and TRBJ1-2; D is undetermined. The CDR3 consists of 14 residues. V shed 4 bases and J shed 4 bases, with 13 bases lying between them. Germline CDR1 is SGHDN and CDR2 is FVKESK. CDR3 sequence reads: CASSLRAGVYGYTF. The CDR3 DNA follows: TGTGCCAGCAGCCTAAGGGCCGGGGTCTATGGCTACACCTTC.

The CDR3 sequence: CASSETGLAGVTGANVLTF. The CDR3 DNA sequence: TGTGCCAGCAGTGAAACCGGACTAGCGGGAGTAACTGGGGCCAACGTCCTGACTTTC. The V and J genes are TRBV11-1 and TRBJ2-6; 13 nucleotides agree with TRBD2. Germline-derived CDR1 and CDR2 are SGHAT and FQDESV (reference sequence). This CDR3 has 19 residues. V shed 6 bases, J shed 2 bases, and the junction held 10 bases outside the gene matches.

The J gene is TRBJ2-5, the V gene TRBV7-7, with 11 bases fitting TRBD2. The length of the CDR3 is 17 residues. The J segment lost 4 bases and the V segment lost 1 base, leaving 8 bases of the junction unmatched. Germline assignment: CDR1 SSHAT and CDR2 FNYEAQ (reference sequence). The chain's CDR3 is CASSLGVRTSGLETQYF. The CDR3 region has the DNA TGTGCCAGCAGCTTAGGAGTTCGGACTAGCGGGTTAGAGACCCAGTACTTC. Together with reference TRBV7-7 and TRBJ2-5, the CDR3 gives the full variable domain: GAGVSQSPRYKVTKRGQDVTLRCDPISSHATLYWYQQALGQGPEFLTYFNYEAQPDKSGLPSDRFSAERPEGSISTLTIQRTEQRDSAMYRCASSLGVRTSGLETQYFGPGTRLLVL.

The chain has TRBV7-7 and TRBJ2-7, with TRBD1 matching 11 bases. Trimming cost V 6 bases and J 2 bases; bases outside gene matches: 6. The germline V gene has CDR1 SSHAT and CDR2 FNYEAQ (reference sequence). The CDR3 covers 15 residues. The CDR3 DNA reads as TGTGCCAGCAGTAGGGGGACAGGGGGGGCCTACGAGCAGTACTTC. Residues: CASSRGTGGAYEQYF.

This chain links TRBV4-3 with TRBJ2-1; 9 bases agree with TRBD1. The CDR3 runs 15 residues. Germline V gene sequence: CDR1 LGHNA, CDR2 YSLEER. V lost 2 bases to trimming and J lost 16 bases; unmatched junction nucleotides: 15. CDR3 bases: TGCGCCAGCAGCCAAACGAACAGGGGGCCCACTTTGGGTTTCTTC. Protein: CASSQTNRGPTLGFF.

The chain carries TRBV6-1 and TRBJ2-7; D remains ambiguous. The germline V and J ends were trimmed by 8 bases and 3 bases, with 5 bases remaining between them. Germline V gives CDR1 MNHNS, CDR2 SASEGT. This CDR3 has 10 amino acids. As DNA, the CDR3 is TGTGCCAGCGGCGGCTACGAGCAGTACTTC. The encoded protein is CASGGYEQYF.

V usage is TRBV6-6 and J usage is TRBJ2-1; 12 bases match TRBD1. Germline CDR1 reads MNHNY; CDR2 reads SVGAGI (reference sequence). V was pared by 6 bases and J by 8 bases, with 5 bases of the junction left unmatched. This CDR3 has 14 amino acids. The CDR3 DNA is TGTGCCAGCAGACCGGGACAGGGGGCCGATGAGCAGTTCTTC. Residues: CASRPGQGADEQFF.

This clone was counted a few times. This chain connects TRBV2 to TRBJ1-1; tentatively, D is TRBD1 (6 bases). Germline V lookup: CDR1 SNHLY, CDR2 FYNNEI. This CDR3 has 13 amino acids. Trimming left V 1 base short and J 7 bases short, with 10 bases between. The CDR3 sequence: CASSEGTAGEAFF. The CDR3 nucleotides read TGTGCCAGCAGTGAAGGGACAGCAGGTGAAGCTTTCTTT.

V and J are TRBV5-6 and TRBJ1-4, with TRBD1 identical over 9 bases. This CDR3 comprises 15 residues. Trimming at V came to 0 bases and at J to 7 bases, leaving 4 bases not matched to a gene. CDR1 is SGHDT and CDR2 is YYEEEE in the germline V gene. CDR3 bases: TGTGCCAGCAGCTTGGCCGGGACAGGGAGTGAAAAACTGTTTTTT. Its translation: CASSLAGTGSEKLFF. Variable domain in full (rest from reference TRBV5-6 and TRBJ1-4): DAGVTQSPTHLIKTRGQQVTLRCSPKSGHDTVSWYQQALGQGPQFIFQYYEEEERQRGNFPDRFSGHQFPNYSSELNVNALLLGDSALYLCASSLAGTGSEKLFFGSGTQLSVL.

The rearrangement joins TRBV19 to TRBJ2-1; possible D gene TRBD1, 6 bases. The CDR3 consists of 12 residues. The ends were cut back, 6 bases at V and 7 bases at J, with 10 bases in the middle. Germline CDR1 LNHDA, CDR2 SQIVND (reference sequence). CDR3 region: CASSPGVNEQFF. CDR3 coding DNA: TGTGCCAGTAGCCCAGGGGTAAATGAGCAGTTCTTC.

The rearrangement uses TRBV4-2 and TRBJ2-6; a weak D match, TRBD2 (5 bases). V lost 8 bases to trimming and J lost 0 bases, with 20 bases between them. Germline values: CDR1 LGHNA, CDR2 YNFKEQ. The CDR3 is 18 amino acids. CDR3 nucleotides: TGTGCCAGCGGCGGAGGCGGAAAATTTCCCTCTGGGGCCAACGTCCTGACTTTC. This sequence encodes CASGGGGKFPSGANVLTF.

The chain links TRBV6-1 to TRBJ2-5; tentatively, D is TRBD2 (5 bases). Trimming took 10 bases from V and 5 from J, leaving 23 bases between them. This CDR3 is 15 amino acids long. Germline values: CDR1 MNHNS, CDR2 SASEGT. DNA of the CDR3: TGTGCCACCCTTTCGTACGCTAGCAGTCGGGAGACCCAGTACTTC. Its protein is CATLSYASSRETQYF.

This clone appeared once. V and J are TRBV18 and TRBJ1-1, with a tentative D call TRBD1 (5 bases). Germline CDR1 is KGHSH and CDR2 is LQKENI. V was trimmed by 6 bases and J by 3 bases, leaving 8 bases between them. The CDR3 has 12 residues. CDR3 nucleotide sequence: TGTGCCAGCTCCTTCAGGGACACTGAAGCTTTCTTT. Protein: CASSFRDTEAFF.